Below, 5 T cell receptor beta chains from the same sample are listed, as sequenced in a study of T-cell reconstitution after alpha-beta-depleted transplantation in children. This sample's TCRbeta library carried unique molecular identifier barcodes. TCRdb reprocessed the PCR reads with MiXCR, giving one entry per CDR3 protein. The sample includes about a million distinct CDR3 sequences, roughly 29% of them seen just once. The specimen was PBMCs, mostly from graft donor cells, collected 360 days after TCRalphabeta/CD19-depleted stem cell transplant. The receptors stem from a boy in the first two years of life who had a stem cell transplant for SCID, so the T cells may come from the graft donor.

The rearrangement uses TRBV29-1 and TRBJ1-1; possible D gene TRBD1, 6 bases. The CDR3 has 13 amino acids. From germline, CDR1 is SQVTM and CDR2 ANQGSEA. V was shortened by 5 bases and J by 4 bases, with 14 bases between the two germline ends. CDR3 amino acids: CSVLGGISTEAFF. The CDR3 nucleotides read TGCAGCGTTCTAGGGGGGATCAGCACTGAAGCTTTCTTT.

The chain uses TRBV25-1 and TRBJ2-1; 7 bases are a match to TRBD1. This CDR3 has 14 residues. Trimming took 7 bases from V and 8 from J; bases not matched to a gene: 11. Germline V gene data show CDR1 as MGHDK and CDR2 as SYGVNS. CDR3 region: CASTRQGSSDEQFF. CDR3 in DNA: TGTGCCAGCACTAGACAGGGAAGTTCTGATGAGCAGTTCTTC.

The gene calls are TRBV7-2 and TRBJ2-3, with 8 bases identical to TRBD2. The CDR3 is 15 residues long. Looked up from germline, CDR1 is SGHTA and CDR2 is FQGNSA. With 2 bases clipped from V and 5 bases from J, the junction kept 6 bases outside the gene matches. The CDR3 spells CASSLRGGPGDTQYF. In nucleotides, the CDR3 is TGTGCCAGCAGCTTACGGGGGGGGCCGGGAGATACGCAGTATTTT.

There are many counts of this clonotype. Germline is not matched at one junction end, which may reflect a read error. The V gene is TRBV29-1, the J gene TRBJ1-3; D call uncertain. CDR3 size: 11 residues. Per the germline V gene, CDR1 is SQVTM and CDR2 is ANQGSEA. CDR3 in DNA: TGCAGCGTTGAAGTAGGGCGACACGTGAGTTTT. Amino acid sequence: CSVEVGRHVSF.

The chain carries TRBV29-1 and TRBJ2-7; 7 bases agree with TRBD1. CDR1 is SQVTM, CDR2 ANQGSEA, per germline. V lost 1 base and J lost 6; bases outside the gene matches: 3. The CDR3 is made up of 12 amino acids. CDR3: CSVEGGQLEQYF. The CDR3 DNA is TGCAGCGTTGAAGGGGGACAGCTCGAGCAGTACTTC.